Listed below are T cell receptor beta chains from one sample, sequenced in a study of Ad26.COV2.S vaccination and SARS-CoV-2 variants. Repertoires were generated with immunoSEQ multiplex PCR, while TCRdb's copy carries only in-frame clones and drops some. The sample yields around 250,000 clones, around 88% seen once. Sequencing was performed on peripheral blood, taken in a trial of Ad26.COV2.S vaccine versus placebo. These receptor sequences come from a person between 18 and 65 years old who received the Ad26.COV2.S COVID-19 vaccine or a placebo. Each CDR3 is given with its conserved first and last residue. A D gene is named only where the DNA matches it firmly. Only part of the rows carry a size: once, few, many, or a class if the clone is expanded.

J: TRBJ2-7; D: NA; size: NA; V: TRBV11-1; DNA: TGTGCCAGCAGCTTCCACTCAGGGTCCTACGAGCAGTACTTC; CDR3: CASSFHSGSYEQYF
J: TRBJ1-2; D: TRBD1; size: NA; V: TRBV19; DNA: TGTGCCAGTAGTGTCCTACAGGGGGCGATTTCATATGGCTACACCTTC; CDR3: CASSVLQGAISYGYTF
J: TRBJ1-5; D: NA; size: NA; V: TRBV10-3; DNA: TGTGCCATCAGTGGTACAGGGAATCAGCCCCAGCATTTT; CDR3: CAISGTGNQPQHF
J: TRBJ2-1; D: NA; size: NA; V: TRBV7-3; DNA: TGTGCCAGCAGCCCGCGGCCCAACAATGAGCAGTTCTTC; CDR3: CASSPRPNNEQFF
J: TRBJ1-6; D: NA; size: few; V: TRBV19; DNA: TGTGCCAGTACGCAAAGCTCCTATAATTCACCCCTCCACTTT; CDR3: CASTQSSYNSPLHF
J: TRBJ2-7; D: TRBD1; size: NA; V: TRBV10-3; DNA: TGTGCCATCAGCGGGACAGGGGGTCACGAGCAGTACTTC; CDR3: CAISGTGGHEQYF
J: TRBJ1-4; D: TRBD1; size: NA; V: TRBV5-1; DNA: TGCGCCAGCAGCCCGGAGGTCAGGGGGCGCATACGGGAAAAACTGTTTTTT; CDR3: CASSPEVRGRIREKLFF
J: TRBJ2-2; D: TRBD2; size: once; V: TRBV10-3; DNA: TGTGCCATCAGTGAGTTTCGAGCGGGATCCACCGGGGAGCTGTTTTTT; CDR3: CAISEFRAGSTGELFF
J: TRBJ1-3; D: NA; size: few; V: TRBV7-8; DNA: TGTGCCAGCAGCTTAGCAGGGGGTGGAAACACCATATATTTT; CDR3: CASSLAGGGNTIYF
J: TRBJ2-5; D: TRBD2; size: NA; V: TRBV7-9; DNA: TGTGCCAGCAGCGTTAGCGGGGGGGCACAGACCCAGTACTTC; CDR3: CASSVSGGAQTQYF
J: TRBJ2-3; D: NA; size: few; V: TRBV6-5; DNA: TGTGCCAGCAGTTACACATCGGACCAGAGCACAGATACGCAGTATTTT; CDR3: CASSYTSDQSTDTQYF
J: TRBJ2-2; D: TRBD2; size: NA; V: TRBV5-6; DNA: TGTGCCAGCAGCTTGGCAGGACTAGCGGGGTCCCGGACCGGGGAGCTGTTTTTT; CDR3: CASSLAGLAGSRTGELFF
J: TRBJ1-4; D: TRBD1; size: NA; V: TRBV15; DNA: TGTGCCACCAGCAGAGATAGGGACAGGGGGCCTCGGGAGAAACTGTTTTTT; CDR3: CATSRDRDRGPREKLFF
J: TRBJ1-2; D: TRBD1; size: NA; V: TRBV30; DNA: TGTGCCTCGACCCCGGACAGGGGGAACTATGGCTACACCTTC; CDR3: CASTPDRGNYGYTF
J: TRBJ2-1; D: TRBD1; size: NA; V: TRBV5-8; DNA: TGTGCCAGCAGCTTGGGGCAGGGGGCAAACAATGAGCAGTTCTTC; CDR3: CASSLGQGANNEQFF
J: TRBJ1-2; D: NA; size: once; V: TRBV7-2; DNA: TGTGCCAGCAGCTTAGGGACGGGGGTCAGTGGCTACACCTTC; CDR3: CASSLGTGVSGYTF
J: TRBJ2-2; D: TRBD2; size: NA; V: TRBV19; DNA: TGTGCCAGTAGTATAGTGGCGGGAGTTACCGGGGAGCTGTTTTTT; CDR3: CASSIVAGVTGELFF
J: TRBJ2-7; D: TRBD1; size: NA; V: TRBV9; DNA: TGTGCCAGCAGCCTTAGGGGGCAGGGTCCCTACGAGCAGTACTTC; CDR3: CASSLRGQGPYEQYF
J: TRBJ2-1; D: TRBD1; size: NA; V: TRBV5-4; DNA: TGTGCCAGCAGCCCACCTGGGGACAGGGTGGTAAGTGAGCAGTTCTTC; CDR3: CASSPPGDRVVSEQFF
J: TRBJ1-3; D: NA; size: NA; V: TRBV19; DNA: TGTGCCAGTACAGTGACAGGCTACTCTGGAAACACCATATATTTT; CDR3: CASTVTGYSGNTIYF
J: TRBJ2-1; D: NA; size: NA; V: TRBV3-1/TRBV3-2; DNA: TGTGCCAGCAGCCAGACTGACCAGCAGTTCTTC; CDR3: CASSQTDQQFF
J: TRBJ2-7; D: TRBD2; size: NA; V: TRBV4-1; DNA: TGCGCCAGCAGCCAAGAGGGGGGACGGGGGGTCTACGAGCAGTACTTC; CDR3: CASSQEGGRGVYEQYF
J: TRBJ2-2; D: TRBD2; size: once; V: TRBV4-1; DNA: TGCGCCAGCAGCCAAGTACGTCTAGCGGAAAACACCGGGGAGCTGTTTTTT; CDR3: CASSQVRLAENTGELFF
J: TRBJ2-5; D: NA; size: NA; V: TRBV5-4; DNA: TGTGCCAGCAGCCTAGGGACCCACCAAGAGACCCAGTACTTC; CDR3: CASSLGTHQETQYF
J: TRBJ1-2; D: TRBD1; size: NA; V: TRBV6-5; DNA: TGTGCCAGCAGTTCCGGGACAGGGAACTATGGCTACACCTTC; CDR3: CASSSGTGNYGYTF
J: TRBJ2-5; D: TRBD2; size: NA; V: TRBV30; DNA: TGTGCCTGGAGTGCCCAGCGGGGGATACAAGAGACCCAGTACTTC; CDR3: CAWSAQRGIQETQYF
J: TRBJ1-3; D: NA; size: NA; V: TRBV4-1; DNA: TGCGCCAGCAGCCGTACTATGGGACTCCGAAACACCATATATTTT; CDR3: CASSRTMGLRNTIYF
J: TRBJ2-7; D: NA; size: NA; V: TRBV7-2; DNA: TGTGCCAGCAGCCCTGGGGGGGCTCGCTATGAGCAGTACTTC; CDR3: CASSPGGARYEQYF
J: TRBJ2-5; D: TRBD2; size: NA; V: TRBV5-1; DNA: TGCGCCAGCAGCTTGGGAGGACTAGCGGGGGGTAAAGAGACCCAGTACTTC; CDR3: CASSLGGLAGGKETQYF